A single sample gave rise to the 25 T cell receptor beta chains below, sequenced in a study of TIL therapy for anti-PD-1-resistant metastatic lung cancer. Sequencing used immunoSEQ v3. TCRdb's table, derived via immunoSEQ multiplex PCR, lists solely in-frame clones and lacks some. The sample has about 32,000 clones; 70% to 80% are singletons. Time point indicated: pre-treatment sample, taken before nivolumab and TIL therapy. The material was blood, obtained at baseline. The receptor set was obtained from a woman between 30 and 80 years old with non-small cell lung cancer.

The chain carries TRBV5-5 and TRBJ2-1; D gene ambiguous. V was trimmed by 1 base and J by 4 bases, leaving 15 bases between them. Germline V gene data show CDR1 as SGHKS and CDR2 as YYEKEE (reference sequence). The CDR3 spans 16 residues. CDR3 DNA sequence: TGTGCCAGCAGCTTGATAGTTCTCAGCTTATACAATGAGCAGTTCTTC. Translating it yields CASSLIVLSLYNEQFF. Based on the CDR3 plus reference TRBV5-5 and TRBJ2-1, the full variable domain is DAGVTQSPTHLIKTRGQQVTLRCSPISGHKSVSWYQQVLGQGPQFIFQYYEKEERGRGNFPDRFSARQFPNYSSELNVNALLLGDSALYLCASSLIVLSLYNEQFFGPGTRLTVL.

This chain joins TRBV7-6 and TRBJ1-2; 7 bases agree with TRBD1. J gave up 8 bases and V 4 bases, and 7 bases lay outside the gene matches. This CDR3 is built from 13 residues. Per the germline V gene, CDR1 is SGHVS and CDR2 is FNYEAQ. CDR3 nucleotides: TGTGCCAGCAGCTCTCGACAGGGCGGGGGCTACACCTTC. As protein: CASSSRQGGGYTF.

This rearrangement joins TRBV5-1 to TRBJ2-5, with 8 bases fitting TRBD2. CDR1 SGHRS and CDR2 YFSETQ come from the germline V gene. The junction had 11 bases not matched to a gene; V was cut back by 0 bases and J by 1 base. The CDR3 extends over 18 amino acids. CDR3 loop: CASSLGWVSGRVQETQYF. The DNA for the CDR3 is TGCGCCAGCAGCTTGGGGTGGGTGAGCGGGAGAGTCCAAGAGACCCAGTACTTC. Looking up the rest from reference TRBV5-1 and TRBJ2-5 gives the full variable domain: KAGVTQTPRYLIKTRGQQVTLSCSPISGHRSVSWYQQTPGQGLQFLFEYFSETQRNKGNFPGRFSGRQFSNSRSEMNVSTLELGDSALYLCASSLGWVSGRVQETQYFGPGTRLLVL.

The chain carries TRBV5-1 and TRBJ2-2; 8 bases agree with TRBD1. With V trimmed by 3 bases and J by 5 bases, 9 bases remained unmatched. Germline V gene sequence: CDR1 SGHRS, CDR2 YFSETQ. This CDR3 has 16 amino acids. CDR3 in DNA: TGCGCCAGCAGCTGGGGACAGGTCGGGCTTACCGGGGAGCTGTTTTTT. It is translated as CASSWGQVGLTGELFF.

The rearrangement joins TRBV10-2 to TRBJ2-3; D may be TRBD2 (5 bases). This CDR3 comprises 14 residues. Trimming left V 0 bases short and J 3 bases short, with 7 bases between. Germline values: CDR1 WSHSY, CDR2 SAAADI. CDR3 in amino acids: CASSESGATDTQYF. DNA for the CDR3: TGCGCCAGCAGTGAGTCGGGAGCAACAGATACGCAGTATTTT.

This chain links TRBV5-4 with TRBJ1-4; weak D call: TRBD1 (6 bases). The CDR3 runs 15 residues. V dropped 4 bases and J dropped 8 bases, with 18 bases sitting between them. In germline, CDR1 is SGHNT, CDR2 YYREEE (reference sequence). The CDR3 sequence is CASSPSTADREKLFF. Written as DNA, the CDR3 is TGTGCCAGCAGCCCCTCTACGGCCGACAGGGAAAAACTGTTTTTT.

Only one count was recorded for this clone. The chain recombines TRBV6-5 with TRBJ2-2; the D call may be TRBD1 or TRBD2 (5 bases each). V was clipped by 5 bases and J by 6 bases, with 16 bases between them. This CDR3 has 15 residues. The V gene's germline CDR1 is MNHEY and CDR2 SVGAGI. As DNA, the CDR3 is TGTGCCAGCAGTACTCCGTCAGGGAGACCCGGGGAGCTGTTTTTT. As protein: CASSTPSGRPGELFF.

This rearrangement joins TRBV10-2 to TRBJ1-1; D gene unclear. Germline-derived CDR1 and CDR2 are WSHSY and SAAADI. The germline V and J ends were trimmed by 3 bases and 10 bases, with 12 bases remaining between them. The CDR3 covers 12 residues. CDR3 residues: CASSDPGVGAFF. As DNA, the CDR3 is TGCGCCAGCAGTGACCCCGGGGTAGGAGCTTTCTTT.

J is TRBJ2-3 and V is TRBV6-5, with 8 bases matching TRBD2. The CDR3 contains 13 residues. Per the germline V gene, CDR1 is MNHEY and CDR2 is SVGAGI. Losses at the gene ends were 6 bases for V and 12 bases for J; bases not matched to a gene: 11. The CDR3 is CASSQGGTRSQYF. CDR3 nucleotide sequence: TGTGCCAGCAGCCAGGGTGGGACTAGGAGTCAGTATTTT.

V usage is TRBV6-5 and J usage is TRBJ2-7; maybe TRBD1 (6 bases). Germline V CDR1 and CDR2: MNHEY, SVGAGI. The CDR3 is 11 amino acids. V was clipped by 4 bases and J by 6 bases, with 7 bases between them. CDR3 protein: CASSLGAEQYF. In nucleotides, the CDR3 is TGTGCCAGCAGTTTGGGGGCCGAGCAGTACTTC.

The genes are TRBV19 and TRBJ2-2, with D possibly TRBD2 on 5 matching bases. CDR1 LNHDA and CDR2 SQIVND come from the germline V gene (reference sequence). CDR3 length: 15 amino acids. Trimming pared 3 bases from V and 6 bases from J, leaving 14 bases between. CDR3 amino acids: CASSIKGSNAGELFF. Written as DNA, the CDR3 is TGTGCCAGTAGTATTAAAGGGAGTAATGCCGGGGAGCTGTTTTTT. The whole variable domain, filled in from reference TRBV19 and TRBJ2-2, reads DGGITQSPKYLFRKEGQNVTLSCEQNLNHDAMYWYRQDPGQGLRLIYYSQIVNDFQKGDIAEGYSVSREKKESFPLTVTSAQKNPTAFYLCASSIKGSNAGELFFGEGSRLTVL.

This chain connects TRBV7-2 to TRBJ2-2; no reliable D call. Germline-derived CDR1 and CDR2 are SGHTA and FQGNSA. CDR3 length: 14 amino acids. V lost 6 bases and J 0 bases, leaving 8 bases between the germline ends. Here the CDR3 DNA reads TGTGCCAGCAGTTCGAACGCGAACACCGGGGAGCTGTTTTTT. Amino acids: CASSSNANTGELFF.

The table lists this clone with a few counts. The chain uses TRBV27 and TRBJ1-2, with TRBD1 identical over 11 bases. CDR1 and CDR2 (germline): MNHEY, SMNVEV (reference sequence). The V gene end was trimmed by 8 bases and the J gene end by 5 bases; junction bases not matched to a gene: 7. CDR3 length: 14 residues. The CDR3 nucleotides read TGTGCCAGCGGGCGAGGACAGGGGGCTTATGGCTACACCTTC. This translates into CASGRGQGAYGYTF.

The CDR3 coding sequence is TGTGCCAGCAGGACAGCCTCGGGCACAGATACGCAGTATTTT. Its protein is CASRTASGTDTQYF. The chain carries TRBV2 and TRBJ2-3; possibly TRBD1 for D (5 bases). The CDR3 is 14 amino acids. Between the trimmed V and J ends, which lost 6 bases and 1 base, there was a span of 11 bases. Germline CDR1 and CDR2: SNHLY and FYNNEI.

V usage is TRBV2 and J usage is TRBJ1-2, with D possibly being TRBD1 (5 bases). Germline V gene data show CDR1 as SNHLY and CDR2 as FYNNEI. The ends were cut back, 4 bases at V and 2 bases at J, with 14 bases in the middle. The CDR3 sequence is 15 residues long. The CDR3 DNA is TGTGCCAGCAGTGTCCCAGGGAGTCAGAACTATGGCTACACCTTC. It specifies CASSVPGSQNYGYTF.

The rearrangement links TRBV6-5 to TRBJ1-3; D remains ambiguous. V was trimmed by 2 bases and J by 3 bases, leaving 11 bases between them. The CDR3 length is 15 residues. Looked up from germline, CDR1 is MNHEY and CDR2 is SVGAGI. CDR3 loop: CASSYKGRGGNTIYF. The CDR3 DNA reads as TGTGCCAGCAGTTACAAGGGCCGGGGTGGAAACACCATATATTTT.

CDR3 protein: CASRDRGRTEAFF. CDR3 DNA sequence: TGTGCCAGTAGGGACAGGGGGCGGACTGAAGCTTTCTTT. This sequence joins TRBV27 and TRBJ1-1; 12 nucleotides agree with TRBD1. CDR1 is MNHEY and CDR2 is SMNVEV in the germline V gene (reference sequence). The trim removed 9 bases at V and 5 bases at J, leaving 4 bases unmatched. The CDR3 has 13 amino acids.

V gene TRBV6-5 combines with J gene TRBJ2-3, with 9 bases lining up with TRBD2. The CDR3 runs to 15 residues. Germline-derived CDR1 and CDR2 are MNHEY and SVGAGI. J was trimmed by 4 bases and V by 0 bases; bases with no gene match: 2. Here the CDR3 reads CASSYSGGRADTQYF. In DNA, the CDR3 is TGTGCCAGCAGTTACTCGGGCGGGAGGGCAGATACGCAGTATTTT.

The count of this clone is one. V usage is TRBV21-1 and J usage is TRBJ2-5. TRBV21-1 is tagged as a pseudogene. The CDR3 contains 11 residues. The CDR3 here is CASSKKETQYF. DNA of the CDR3: TGTGCCAGCAGCAAGAAGGAGACCCAGTACTTC.

The chain combines TRBV5-4 with TRBJ2-7, with D tentatively TRBD1 (7 bases). Trimming left V 4 bases short and J 5 bases short, with 13 bases between. This CDR3 is built from 13 residues. Germline-derived CDR1 and CDR2 are SGHNT and YYREEE (reference sequence). The CDR3 is CASSRQGGNEQYF. CDR3 DNA: TGTGCCAGCAGCCGACAGGGAGGCAACGAGCAGTACTTC.

The chain links TRBV7-2 to TRBJ2-5; D is possibly TRBD1 (5 bases). Germline-derived CDR1 and CDR2 are SGHTA and FQGNSA. V was cut by 5 bases and J by 5 bases, with 15 bases left in between. The CDR3 sequence is 14 residues long. The DNA for the CDR3 is TGTGCCAGCAGCGGCGGCCGGTCAGGGGAGACCCAGTACTTC. It encodes CASSGGRSGETQYF.

This clone was seen a handful of times. The J gene is TRBJ2-2, the V gene TRBV30, with D unclear. The CDR3 runs 13 residues. Germline V gene lookup returns CDR1 GTSNPN and CDR2 SVGIG (reference sequence). V gave up 3 bases and J gave up 5 bases, with 10 bases separating them. CDR3 residues: CAWRTASTGELFF. In DNA, the CDR3 is TGTGCCTGGAGAACCGCGTCTACCGGGGAGCTGTTTTTT.

J is TRBJ2-3 and V is TRBV7-9, with D perhaps being TRBD1 or TRBD2 (5 bases each). Trimming shortened V by 8 bases and J by 2 bases, and 17 bases separated the two germline ends. Per germline, CDR1 SEHNR and CDR2 FQNEAQ (reference sequence). This CDR3 is built from 15 residues. DNA for the CDR3: TGTGCCAGCGCCCTAGGGGATAGCGCCACAGATACGCAGTATTTT. Amino acid sequence: CASALGDSATDTQYF.

The CDR3: CASSGDRVSEQYF. The CDR3 DNA reads TGTGCCAGTAGTGGGGACAGGGTGAGCGAGCAGTACTTC. The chain couples TRBV19 to TRBJ2-7, with TRBD1 identical over 9 bases. The CDR3 consists of 13 residues. From germline, CDR1 is LNHDA and CDR2 SQIVND (reference sequence). With V trimmed by 5 bases and J by 6 bases, 5 bases remained unmatched.

This chain uses TRBV7-2 with TRBJ2-3; D call uncertain. This CDR3 comprises 17 residues. Germline CDR1 SGHTA, CDR2 FQGNSA. Trimming left V 5 bases short and J 3 bases short, with 21 bases between. The CDR3 loop is CASSPSLAAWLTDTQYF. The CDR3 DNA sequence: TGTGCCAGCAGCCCCTCCCTGGCGGCTTGGCTGACAGATACGCAGTATTTT.